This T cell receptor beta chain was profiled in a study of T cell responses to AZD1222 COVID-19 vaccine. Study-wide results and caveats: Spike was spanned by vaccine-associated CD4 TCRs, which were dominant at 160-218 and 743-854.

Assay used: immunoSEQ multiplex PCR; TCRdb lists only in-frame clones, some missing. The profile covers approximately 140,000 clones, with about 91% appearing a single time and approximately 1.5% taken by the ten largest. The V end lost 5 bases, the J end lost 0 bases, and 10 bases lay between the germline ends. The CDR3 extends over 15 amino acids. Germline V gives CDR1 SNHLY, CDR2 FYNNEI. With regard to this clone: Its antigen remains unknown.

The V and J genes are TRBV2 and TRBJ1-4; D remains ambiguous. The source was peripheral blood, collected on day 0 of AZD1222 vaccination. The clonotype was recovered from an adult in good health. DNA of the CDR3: TGTGCCAGCAGTCTTTCAGTTGCAACTAATGAAAAACTGTTTTTT. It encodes CASSLSVATNEKLFF.